This T cell receptor beta chain was identified during a study of CD8+ T cells in alopecia areata. In the study overall: Recipients were approximately 7-11-week-old female C3H/HeJ mice grafted with skin from roughly 6-13-month-old C3H/HeJ donors with spontaneous alopecia.

The CDR3 contains 12 residues. Germline assignment: CDR1 LGHNA and CDR2 YNLKQL (reference sequence). On this clone: What it binds is not known. The germline and genes are mouse ones. The read finishes 4 residues shy of the CDR3 end, and the germline J gene is used to complete it.

Sorting relied on CD4, CD8alpha, NKG2D, NKG2ACE and other markers applied to pooled cutaneous lymph node cells. Once RNA had been extracted, it was reverse transcribed into cDNA to act as the sequencing template. Sequencing used immunoSEQ multiplex PCR; TCRdb keeps in-frame clones, though not all of them. The profile covers around 300,000 clones, none occurring a single time. Whole-study findings and limits: Sequenced scalp T cells also include alphabeta T cells resident in normal skin. Lesional scalp displayed greater clonality than normal scalp, most notably in alopecia totalis/universalis. TCR sharing was clearer in mice than between patients, perhaps partly owing to patient HLA diversity.

The clonotype comes from a C3H/HeJ mouse with alopecia areata. As its MHC haplotype, the strain has H2-k. V usage is TRBV5 and J usage is TRBJ2-1; the match to TRBD1 covers 7 bases. The material sequenced was CD4+ T cells sorted from a lymph node. The sequenced part of the CDR3 DNA is TGTGCCAGCAGCCCGGGACAGGCT. Translated: CASSPGQA. The entire CDR3 protein is CASSPGQAEQFF.